These 23 T cell receptor beta chains were all obtained from the same sample, sequenced in a study of OX40 agonist ivuxolimab in advanced cancers. Libraries came from the immunoSEQ multiplex PCR assay. In its TCRdb copy, this immuneACCESS table keeps in-frame sequences only and misses some clones. Where compared with another copy, unresolved V genes explain less than half of these, and the others have no known cause. This sample comprises over 95,000 clones, about 80% of them detected only once. The ten largest clones represent over 1.1% of the sample. The sample here was CD4+ or CD8+ T cells sorted from blood, taken in a trial of the OX40 agonist ivuxolimab. All receptors derive from an adult with an advanced solid tumor such as melanoma, head and neck, liver or kidney cancer.

V and J are TRBV6-5 and TRBJ1-1; no clear D. The CDR3 runs to 12 residues. Germline V gene sequence: CDR1 MNHEY, CDR2 SVGAGI. Trimming took off 5 bases at V and 5 bases at J, with 9 bases between the two ends. CDR3 sequence reads: CASSDSWTEAFF. For the CDR3, the DNA is TGTGCCAGCAGTGATTCGTGGACTGAAGCTTTCTTT.

This clone was seen more than once but under ten times. This chain connects TRBV9 to TRBJ2-1; 14 bases map to TRBD2. Germline V gene data show CDR1 as SGDLS and CDR2 as YYNGEE. This CDR3 comprises 15 residues. With V trimmed by 4 bases and J by 8 bases, 5 bases remained unmatched. CDR3 in amino acids: CASSPGTSGSHEQFF. The CDR3 bases are TGTGCCAGCAGCCCCGGGACTAGCGGGAGTCATGAGCAGTTCTTC.

CDR3 in amino acids: CASRRDYNSPLHF. In DNA, the CDR3 is TGTGCCAGCAGACGGGATTATAATTCACCCCTCCACTTT. The V gene is TRBV2, the J gene TRBJ1-6, with unresolved D. The V gene lost 6 bases and the J gene lost 4 bases, with 7 bases spanning the gap. The CDR3 spans 13 residues. Germline V gives CDR1 SNHLY, CDR2 FYNNEI. Supplemented by reference TRBV2 and TRBJ1-6, the full variable domain reads EPEVTQTPSHQVTQMGQEVILRCVPISNHLYFYWYRQILGQKVEFLVSFYNNEISEKSEIFDDQFSVERPDGSNFTLKIRSTKLEDSAMYFCASRRDYNSPLHFGNGTRLTVT.

The chain employs TRBV14 and TRBJ2-7; D not certain. V shed 4 bases and J shed 0 bases, with 7 bases lying between them. The length of the CDR3 is 13 residues. Germline V gene lookup returns CDR1 SGHDN and CDR2 FVKESK. The CDR3 reads CASSRYTSYEQYF. The CDR3 bases are TGTGCCAGCAGCCGTTATACCTCCTACGAGCAGTACTTC.

This rearrangement joins TRBV6-6 to TRBJ2-7; D is uncertain. The CDR3 totals 14 residues. Trimming cost V 2 bases and J 1 base, with 9 bases left between them. Germline CDR1 MNHNY, CDR2 SVGAGI (reference sequence). The CDR3 DNA is TGTGCCAGCAGTTACAGGTCAGATTCCTACGAGCAGTACTTC. Amino acids: CASSYRSDSYEQYF.

This chain uses TRBV7-6 with TRBJ1-6; a possible D gene is TRBD1 (5 bases). Germline-derived CDR1 and CDR2 are SGHVS and FNYEAQ. The CDR3 extends over 16 amino acids. The V gene lost 5 bases and the J gene lost 7 bases, with 18 bases spanning the gap. The CDR3 here is CASSRGGGRGNSPLHF. In DNA, the CDR3 is TGTGCCAGCAGCCGCGGGGGAGGGAGAGGGAATTCACCCCTCCACTTT.

V and J are TRBV11-1 and TRBJ1-2, with D tentatively TRBD1 (5 bases). The V gene's germline CDR1 is SGHAT and CDR2 FQDESV (reference sequence). Trimming shortened V by 1 base and J by 13 bases, and 22 bases separated the two germline ends. The CDR3 covers 15 residues. Written as DNA, the CDR3 is TGTGCCAGCAGCTTAGAGGCAGGGCCCTCGATAAACAGCACCTTC. It translates to CASSLEAGPSINSTF.

This clone was counted once. V gene TRBV6-5 combines with J gene TRBJ2-7; D is possibly TRBD2 (6 bases). The V end was cut by 5 bases, the J end by 4 bases, with 9 bases between. CDR1 is MNHEY and CDR2 is SVGAGI in the germline V gene. The CDR3 is 12 amino acids. The CDR3: CASSAGQYEQYF. The CDR3 region has the DNA TGTGCCAGCAGTGCGGGGCAGTACGAGCAGTACTTC.

The chain carries TRBV28 and TRBJ1-5; no definite D call. The CDR3 contains 16 residues. Germline CDR1 MDHEN, CDR2 SYDVKM. Trimming took off 4 bases at V and 3 bases at J, with 16 bases between the two ends. The CDR3 coding sequence is TGTGCCAGCAGTTCAATAGGGCCGGTACACAATCAGCCCCAGCATTTT. Translation gives CASSSIGPVHNQPQHF.

The chain employs TRBV11-1 and TRBJ2-1; a possible D gene is TRBD2 (5 bases). Per the germline V gene, CDR1 is SGHAT and CDR2 is FQDESV (reference sequence). The CDR3 contains 13 residues. V was shortened by 3 bases and J by 10 bases, with 13 bases between the two germline ends. CDR3 protein: CASSFSGVREQFF. In DNA, the CDR3 is TGTGCCAGCAGCTTTTCCGGGGTCCGGGAGCAGTTCTTC.

This clone was seen just once. This chain connects TRBV28 to TRBJ2-7; 8 bases agree with TRBD1. The V and J ends lost 9 bases and 6 bases, in that order; junction bases with no gene match: 7. There are 12 residues in the CDR3. Looked up from germline, CDR1 is MDHEN and CDR2 is SYDVKM. DNA for the CDR3: TGTGCCAGTAAGGGACAGGAAATCGAGCAGTACTTC. This encodes CASKGQEIEQYF. The complete variable domain, with remaining parts taken from reference TRBV28 and TRBJ2-7, reads DVKVTQSSRYLVKRTGEKVFLECVQDMDHENMFWYRQDPGLGLRLIYFSYDVKMKEKGDIPEGYSVSREKKERFSLILESASTNQTSMYLCASKGQEIEQYFGPGTRLTVT.

The CDR3 reads CASSPTLAGMTQQYF. Written as DNA, the CDR3 is TGTGCCAGCAGCCCGACTCTAGCGGGGATGACACAGCAGTACTTC. The gene calls are TRBV7-2 and TRBJ2-7; TRBD2 aligns across 9 bases. V was clipped by 5 bases and J by 8 bases; unmatched bases: 13. The CDR3 length is 15 residues. The germline V gene encodes CDR1 SGHTA and CDR2 FQGNSA. The full variable domain, with the rest looked up from reference TRBV7-2 and TRBJ2-7, is GAGVSQSPSNKVTEKGKDVELRCDPISGHTALYWYRQSLGQGLEFLIYFQGNSAPDKSGLPSDRFSAERTGGSVSTLTIQRTQQEDSAVYLCASSPTLAGMTQQYFGPGTRLTVT.

This clone occurred once. The chain links TRBV7-2 to TRBJ2-3; no clear D. The CDR3 runs to 15 residues. Germline assignment: CDR1 SGHTA and CDR2 FQGNSA. Between the trimmed V and J ends, which lost 3 bases and 3 bases, there was a span of 13 bases. The CDR3 DNA follows: TGTGCCAGCAGCTTTCTCGTAAGATCAACAGATACGCAGTATTTT. Protein sequence: CASSFLVRSTDTQYF.

This chain uses TRBV11-2 with TRBJ1-6; no firm D call. This CDR3 region has 14 residues. Trimming pared 1 base from V and 10 bases from J, leaving 11 bases between. Germline CDR1 reads SGHAT; CDR2 reads FQNNGV. The CDR3 DNA reads as TGTGCCAGCAGCTTAGTCACGGGCTGGTCACCCCTCCACTTT. It encodes CASSLVTGWSPLHF.

This clone was seen once. The genes are TRBV9 and TRBJ2-5; 9 bases line up with TRBD1. V trimming: 0 bases; J trimming: 5 bases; junction bases outside the gene matches: 5. The CDR3 loop spans 15 amino acids. The germline V gene has CDR1 SGDLS and CDR2 YYNGEE. The CDR3 nucleotides are TGTGCCAGCAGCGTAGTGGGACAGGGTAGCGAGACCCAGTACTTC. Amino acid sequence: CASSVVGQGSETQYF.

The chain combines TRBV7-2 with TRBJ1-6, with no clear D. The CDR3 is made up of 12 amino acids. Germline-derived CDR1 and CDR2 are SGHTA and FQGNSA. The V and J ends lost 1 base and 17 bases respectively, with 12 bases between them. The CDR3 reads CASSLGTGSVHF. The CDR3 DNA reads TGTGCCAGCAGCTTAGGAACGGGGTCTGTCCACTTT.

The J gene is TRBJ2-5, the V gene TRBV5-1, with 9 bases fitting TRBD1. The CDR3 spans 15 residues. V shed 0 bases and J 5 bases; nucleotides not matched to a gene: 5. The germline V gene encodes CDR1 SGHRS and CDR2 YFSETQ. The CDR3: CASSLEQGAWETQYF. The CDR3 DNA sequence: TGCGCCAGCAGCTTGGAACAGGGGGCTTGGGAGACCCAGTACTTC.

This clone has a single count. The genes are TRBV5-1 and TRBJ2-1; 7 bases are a match to TRBD1. Trimming removed 4 bases from V and 4 bases from J; junction bases left unmatched: 8. This CDR3 contains 15 residues. From germline, CDR1 is SGHRS and CDR2 YFSETQ. CDR3 in DNA: TGCGCCAGCAGCCCCCGGGACAGAGGTTACAATGAGCAGTTCTTC. It codes for CASSPRDRGYNEQFF. The full variable domain, with the rest looked up from reference TRBV5-1 and TRBJ2-1, is KAGVTQTPRYLIKTRGQQVTLSCSPISGHRSVSWYQQTPGQGLQFLFEYFSETQRNKGNFPGRFSGRQFSNSRSEMNVSTLELGDSALYLCASSPRDRGYNEQFFGPGTRLTVL.

The rearrangement links TRBV2 to TRBJ1-4, with TRBD1 matching over 7 bases. CDR3 size: 13 residues. Losses at the gene ends were 8 bases for V and 8 bases for J; bases not matched to a gene: 8. Per germline, CDR1 SNHLY and CDR2 FYNNEI. CDR3 sequence (DNA): TGTGCCAGCGAGCGAGGGGGCGCGGAAAAACTGTTTTTT. It is translated as CASERGGAEKLFF. The variable domain in full, with the rest retrieved from reference TRBV2 and TRBJ1-4, is EPEVTQTPSHQVTQMGQEVILRCVPISNHLYFYWYRQILGQKVEFLVSFYNNEISEKSEIFDDQFSVERPDGSNFTLKIRSTKLEDSAMYFCASERGGAEKLFFGSGTQLSVL.

The CDR3 DNA follows: TGTGCCTGGATTTCAGGGGCCTATGGCTACACCTTC. Translation gives CAWISGAYGYTF. V and J are TRBV30 and TRBJ1-2, with TRBD1 as a possible D gene (6 bases). V shed 4 bases and J shed 4 bases, with 10 bases lying between them. The CDR3 has 12 residues. Germline assignment: CDR1 GTSNPN and CDR2 SVGIG (reference sequence).

The V gene is TRBV6-5, the J gene TRBJ1-5, with a weak D call TRBD1 (6 bases). The CDR3 runs 13 residues. The ends were cut back, 4 bases at V and 2 bases at J, with 6 bases in the middle. Germline CDR1 reads MNHEY; CDR2 reads SVGAGI. CDR3 sequence reads: CASSSGGNQPQHF. CDR3 DNA sequence: TGTGCCAGCAGTTCAGGGGGCAATCAGCCCCAGCATTTT.

The gene calls are TRBV4-3 and TRBJ2-1, with D perhaps matching TRBD1 (6 bases). Germline CDR1 LGHNA, CDR2 YSLEER. The V end lost 5 bases, the J end lost 0 bases, and 14 bases lay between the germline ends. The CDR3 totals 16 residues. The CDR3 nucleotides read TGCGCCAGCAGCGCTAGAACAGGGAGCTCCTACAATGAGCAGTTCTTC. Translated: CASSARTGSSYNEQFF.

The J gene is TRBJ2-3, the V gene TRBV6-4; 11 bases line up with TRBD2. The germline V gene encodes CDR1 MRHNA and CDR2 SNTAGT. This CDR3 contains 21 residues. J gave up 2 bases and V 2 bases, and 18 bases lay outside the gene matches. CDR3 sequence reads: CASSDPRGQGLAGGHTDTQYF. As DNA, the CDR3 is TGTGCCAGCAGTGACCCGAGGGGGCAGGGTCTAGCGGGAGGCCACACAGATACGCAGTATTTT.